A selection of T cell receptor beta chains follows, all from one sample in a study of cytomegalovirus exposure and HLA in healthy donors. Sequencing was performed with immunoSEQ multiplex PCR; in TCRdb, only in-frame clones are kept and a portion is missing. The data contain around 100,000 clones, approximately 65% of them singletons. The specimen sequenced was PBMCs. Receptors originate from a man aged 25 to 45 in good health and CMV-seronegative. The CDR3 runs from the conserved cysteine through the conserved F or W. A D gene is named only where the DNA matches it firmly. Rows may omit the clone size; those that give it use once, few, many or a size class.

j_call: TRBJ1-1; d_call: NA; clone_size: NA; v_call: TRBV6-5; cdr3_nt: TGTGCCAGCAGTGAGACAGCGAACACTGAAGCTTTCTTT; cdr3_aa: CASSETANTEAFF
j_call: TRBJ2-1; d_call: TRBD2; clone_size: NA; v_call: TRBV6-1; cdr3_nt: TGTGCCAGCAGTGGAGCGGGGGGCTACAATGAGCAGTTCTTC; cdr3_aa: CASSGAGGYNEQFF
j_call: TRBJ2-5; d_call: TRBD1; clone_size: few; v_call: TRBV2; cdr3_nt: TGTGCCAGCAGCAGACAGGGGGCAGCGGAGACCCAGTACTTC; cdr3_aa: CASSRQGAAETQYF
j_call: TRBJ2-7; d_call: TRBD2; clone_size: NA; v_call: TRBV4-1; cdr3_nt: TGCGCCAGCAGCCAAGATCCGGGGGGGCCCTACGAGCAGTACTTC; cdr3_aa: CASSQDPGGPYEQYF
j_call: TRBJ2-7; d_call: TRBD2; clone_size: NA; v_call: TRBV4-1; cdr3_nt: TGCGCCAGCAGCCAAGATTTCGGAGTAAGCGGGATCTACGAGCAGTACTTC; cdr3_aa: CASSQDFGVSGIYEQYF
j_call: TRBJ2-7; d_call: TRBD1; clone_size: few; v_call: TRBV5-4; cdr3_nt: TGTGCCAGCAGCCCGGATCGGACAGGGGTACACGAGCAGTACTTC; cdr3_aa: CASSPDRTGVHEQYF
j_call: TRBJ2-7; d_call: TRBD1; clone_size: NA; v_call: TRBV7-9; cdr3_nt: TGTGCCAGCAGCCTCTCGCTGACAGGGGGCGAGCAGTACTTC; cdr3_aa: CASSLSLTGGEQYF
j_call: TRBJ1-1; d_call: NA; clone_size: NA; v_call: TRBV6-5; cdr3_nt: TGTGCCAGCAGTTTGGACACGAACACTGAAGCTTTCTTT; cdr3_aa: CASSLDTNTEAFF
j_call: TRBJ2-1; d_call: TRBD1; clone_size: NA; v_call: TRBV5-6; cdr3_nt: TGTGCCAGCAGTCGGACAGGGGAGGTGTTCTTC; cdr3_aa: CASSRTGEVFF
j_call: TRBJ2-2; d_call: TRBD2; clone_size: NA; v_call: TRBV27; cdr3_nt: TGTGCCAGCAGTTTGCTAGCGGGGGGCGGAGACGGGGAGCTGTTTTTT; cdr3_aa: CASSLLAGGGDGELFF
j_call: TRBJ1-2; d_call: TRBD1; clone_size: few; v_call: TRBV25-1; cdr3_nt: TGTGCCAGCAGTGGGACAGGGGGCGAGGACTACTATGGCTACACCTTC; cdr3_aa: CASSGTGGEDYYGYTF
j_call: TRBJ1-5; d_call: NA; clone_size: NA; v_call: TRBV19; cdr3_nt: TGTGCCAGTAGTACTCGGGGGGTAAGCAATCAGCCCCAGCATTTT; cdr3_aa: CASSTRGVSNQPQHF
j_call: TRBJ2-7; d_call: NA; clone_size: NA; v_call: TRBV7-6; cdr3_nt: TGTGCCAGCAGCTTAGAAGGGGCATGGAGTTACGAGCAGTACTTC; cdr3_aa: CASSLEGAWSYEQYF
j_call: TRBJ2-2; d_call: TRBD2; clone_size: NA; v_call: TRBV27; cdr3_nt: TGTGCCAGCAGTTTATTGACTAGCGCTCGAACCGGGGAGCTGTTTTTT; cdr3_aa: CASSLLTSARTGELFF
j_call: TRBJ2-1; d_call: TRBD1; clone_size: NA; v_call: TRBV9; cdr3_nt: TGTGCCAGCAGCGTAGAACGGACAGGGGTAGATGAGCAGTTCTTC; cdr3_aa: CASSVERTGVDEQFF
j_call: TRBJ2-6; d_call: TRBD1; clone_size: NA; v_call: TRBV5-1; cdr3_nt: TGCGCCAGCAGTACCGGGACAGTCGCCGCTGGGGCCAACGTCCTGACTTTC; cdr3_aa: CASSTGTVAAGANVLTF
j_call: TRBJ1-1; d_call: TRBD1; clone_size: NA; v_call: TRBV7-9; cdr3_nt: TGTGCCAGCAGCCAAGGACAGGGATGGGACACTGAAGCTTTCTTT; cdr3_aa: CASSQGQGWDTEAFF
j_call: TRBJ2-5; d_call: TRBD2; clone_size: NA; v_call: TRBV27; cdr3_nt: TGTGCCAGCAGTTCCCTCATGCGGGGGGAAGAGACCCAGTACTTC; cdr3_aa: CASSSLMRGEETQYF
j_call: TRBJ2-1; d_call: TRBD1; clone_size: NA; v_call: TRBV18; cdr3_nt: TGTGCCAGCTCCTACGGACAGGGTGGAAATGAGCAGTTCTTC; cdr3_aa: CASSYGQGGNEQFF
j_call: TRBJ2-7; d_call: NA; clone_size: few; v_call: TRBV27; cdr3_nt: TGTGCCAGCAGTTTGGAGGGATTCGGAGAGCAGTACTTC; cdr3_aa: CASSLEGFGEQYF
j_call: TRBJ1-1; d_call: NA; clone_size: few; v_call: TRBV28; cdr3_nt: TGTGCCAGCAGTTTAGCCCGGGATGGCACTGAAGCTTTCTTT; cdr3_aa: CASSLARDGTEAFF
j_call: TRBJ1-1; d_call: NA; clone_size: NA; v_call: TRBV7-9; cdr3_nt: TGTGCCAGCAGCCTCACAGGAAATGAAGCTTTCTTT; cdr3_aa: CASSLTGNEAFF
j_call: TRBJ2-1; d_call: NA; clone_size: NA; v_call: TRBV7-6; cdr3_nt: TGTGCCAGCAGCATGTGGGGGGAGACGGGTTCTGAGCAGTTCTTC; cdr3_aa: CASSMWGETGSEQFF
j_call: TRBJ2-5; d_call: TRBD2; clone_size: NA; v_call: TRBV5-1; cdr3_nt: TGCGCCAGCAGCCCCGGGGGACTAGCGGGACAAGAGACCCAGTACTTC; cdr3_aa: CASSPGGLAGQETQYF
j_call: TRBJ2-1; d_call: NA; clone_size: NA; v_call: TRBV19; cdr3_nt: TGTGCCAGTAGTATGGTAAGGGGTCGGAACAATGAGCAGTTCTTC; cdr3_aa: CASSMVRGRNNEQFF
j_call: TRBJ2-7; d_call: TRBD1; clone_size: NA; v_call: TRBV4-1; cdr3_nt: TGCGCCACCAGCCCCCAAGCCCCGACAGGGATCGGGACGAGCGAGCAGTACTTC; cdr3_aa: CATSPQAPTGIGTSEQYF
j_call: TRBJ2-1; d_call: TRBD2; clone_size: NA; v_call: TRBV7-3; cdr3_nt: TGTGCCAGCAGCCCGTCTAGCGGGGGGTACAATGAGCAGTTCTTC; cdr3_aa: CASSPSSGGYNEQFF
j_call: TRBJ2-7; d_call: NA; clone_size: NA; v_call: TRBV6-1; cdr3_nt: TGTGCCAGCAGTGGGCTGACTTCCTACGAGCAGTACTTC; cdr3_aa: CASSGLTSYEQYF
j_call: TRBJ1-2; d_call: NA; clone_size: few; v_call: TRBV7-9; cdr3_nt: TGTGCCAGCAGCTACCTAACAGGGATCGAGAGCTACACCTTC; cdr3_aa: CASSYLTGIESYTF
j_call: TRBJ1-1; d_call: NA; clone_size: NA; v_call: TRBV5-1; cdr3_nt: TGCGCCAGCAGCTTGGAGAACGCGCGGGGTGAAGCTTTCTTT; cdr3_aa: CASSLENARGEAFF
j_call: TRBJ2-7; d_call: TRBD1; clone_size: NA; v_call: TRBV6-6; cdr3_nt: TGTGCCAGCAGTTCCACGGGACAGGGAGCGGGCGAGCAGTACTTC; cdr3_aa: CASSSTGQGAGEQYF
j_call: TRBJ2-6; d_call: NA; clone_size: NA; v_call: TRBV7-9; cdr3_nt: TGTGCCAGCGTCTTTCCTGGGGCCAACGTCCTGACTTTC; cdr3_aa: CASVFPGANVLTF
j_call: TRBJ2-3; d_call: NA; clone_size: NA; v_call: TRBV5-1; cdr3_nt: TGCGCCAGCAGCTTGGAGGGGGACACAGATACGCAGTATTTT; cdr3_aa: CASSLEGDTDTQYF
j_call: TRBJ1-6; d_call: NA; clone_size: NA; v_call: TRBV4-1; cdr3_nt: TGCGCCAGCAGCCAAGTCTTACACCTTAATTCACCCCTCCACTTT; cdr3_aa: CASSQVLHLNSPLHF
j_call: TRBJ2-1; d_call: TRBD2; clone_size: few; v_call: TRBV7-8; cdr3_nt: TGTGCCAGCAGCGCAGCGGGGGGCTCCTACAATGAGCAGTTCTTC; cdr3_aa: CASSAAGGSYNEQFF
j_call: TRBJ1-4; d_call: NA; clone_size: NA; v_call: TRBV7-9; cdr3_nt: TGTTCCAGCAGCTTATTTGGCGGGGTGCTGTTTTTT; cdr3_aa: CSSSLFGGVLFF
j_call: TRBJ1-1; d_call: NA; clone_size: NA; v_call: TRBV11-2; cdr3_nt: TGTGCCAGCAGCCATGGACAGCTACAAACTGAAGCTTTCTTT; cdr3_aa: CASSHGQLQTEAFF
j_call: TRBJ2-3; d_call: NA; clone_size: NA; v_call: TRBV27; cdr3_nt: TGTGCCAGCACTTTCCTGACAGATCTAAGCACAGATACGCAGTATTTT; cdr3_aa: CASTFLTDLSTDTQYF
j_call: TRBJ2-2; d_call: NA; clone_size: NA; v_call: TRBV5-8; cdr3_nt: TGTGCCAGCAGCTTGCTTACAGGCCTGAACACCGGGGAGCTGTTTTTT; cdr3_aa: CASSLLTGLNTGELFF
j_call: TRBJ2-6; d_call: TRBD1; clone_size: NA; v_call: TRBV7-9; cdr3_nt: TGTGCCAGCAGCGTGGACAGGTCTGGGGCCAACGTCCTGACTTTC; cdr3_aa: CASSVDRSGANVLTF
j_call: TRBJ1-1; d_call: NA; clone_size: NA; v_call: TRBV11-2; cdr3_nt: TGTGCCAGCAGCTTAACCGGGAACACTGAAGCTTTCTTT; cdr3_aa: CASSLTGNTEAFF
j_call: TRBJ1-1; d_call: TRBD1; clone_size: NA; v_call: TRBV2; cdr3_nt: TGTGCCAGCACCCCCTCCGGACAGGGGGTCGGTAGCACTGAAGCTTTCTTT; cdr3_aa: CASTPSGQGVGSTEAFF
j_call: TRBJ2-7; d_call: TRBD2; clone_size: NA; v_call: TRBV9; cdr3_nt: TGTGCCAGCAGCGTAGAAGGGACTAGCGGGTACGAGCAGTACTTC; cdr3_aa: CASSVEGTSGYEQYF
j_call: TRBJ1-2; d_call: TRBD1; clone_size: NA; v_call: TRBV6-1; cdr3_nt: TGTGCCAGCAGGGACAGGTGGGATAACTATGGCTACACCTTC; cdr3_aa: CASRDRWDNYGYTF
j_call: TRBJ2-3; d_call: TRBD2; clone_size: NA; v_call: TRBV5-1; cdr3_nt: TGCGCCAGCAGCTCCCGGACTAGCGGGAGTCGACCAGATACGCAGTATTTT; cdr3_aa: CASSSRTSGSRPDTQYF
j_call: TRBJ1-4; d_call: TRBD1; clone_size: NA; v_call: TRBV23-1; cdr3_nt: TGCGCCAGCAGTCACACCTCAGGAGGGGGCGGTGAAAAACTGTTTTTT; cdr3_aa: CASSHTSGGGGEKLFF
j_call: TRBJ2-1; d_call: NA; clone_size: NA; v_call: TRBV21-1; cdr3_nt: TGTGCCAGCAGCAATGGTTCCGGGACTAGCGGGAGCCGAAAGTTCTACAATGAGCAGTTCTTC; cdr3_aa: CASSNGSGTSGSRKFYNEQFF
j_call: TRBJ2-5; d_call: NA; clone_size: few; v_call: TRBV13; cdr3_nt: TGTGCCAGCAGCGAAGACAGGCAAGAGACCCAGTACTTC; cdr3_aa: CASSEDRQETQYF
j_call: TRBJ1-2; d_call: TRBD1; clone_size: NA; v_call: TRBV6-4; cdr3_nt: TGTGCCAGTAAGCCGGGACAGGGGGCTGGCGGCTACACCTTC; cdr3_aa: CASKPGQGAGGYTF